This section outlines one T cell receptor (beta chain) sequence together with its context. Its antigen is still unknown. The treatment is: 19 received Ad26.COV2.S at low or high dose, single or two shots; 5 received placebo; per-sample allocation not given. Sampling occurred on day 63 after the first vaccine or placebo injection. These data originate in a study of Ad26.COV2.S vaccination and SARS-CoV-2 variants. Study-wide results and caveats: It is possible that the TCR breadth and depth analyses underestimated the total T cell responses.

TCRdb's copy holds only in-frame clones and misses some; the assay was immunoSEQ multiplex PCR. The sample records about 400,000 clones, about four fifths being singletons. The CDR3 has 13 residues. V was cut by 4 bases and J by 2 bases, with 9 bases left in between. V gene TRBV12-3 or TRBV12-4 combines with J gene TRBJ2-7; maybe TRBD2 (6 bases). This TCR derives from a person between 18 and 65 years old who received the Ad26.COV2.S COVID-19 vaccine or a placebo. The starting material was peripheral blood, obtained in a trial of Ad26.COV2.S vaccine versus placebo. CDR3 loop: CASSWSSAYEQYF. Here the CDR3 DNA reads TGTGCCAGCAGTTGGTCTAGCGCCTACGAGCAGTACTTC.